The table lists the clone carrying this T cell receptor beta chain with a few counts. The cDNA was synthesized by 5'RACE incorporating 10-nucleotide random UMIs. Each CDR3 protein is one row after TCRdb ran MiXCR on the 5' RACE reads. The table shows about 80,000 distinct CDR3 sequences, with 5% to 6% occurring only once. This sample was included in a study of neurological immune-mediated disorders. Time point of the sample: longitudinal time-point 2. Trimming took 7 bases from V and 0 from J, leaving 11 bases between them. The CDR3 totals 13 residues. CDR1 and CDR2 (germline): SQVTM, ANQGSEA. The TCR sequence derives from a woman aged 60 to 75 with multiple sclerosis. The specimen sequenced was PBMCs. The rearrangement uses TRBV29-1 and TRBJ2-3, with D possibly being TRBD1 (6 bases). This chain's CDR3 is CSALDSSTDTQYF. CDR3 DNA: TGCAGCGCCCTGGACAGTAGCACAGATACGCAGTATTTT.